This TCR beta chain was found in a study of T cell responses to AZD1222 COVID-19 vaccine. Assay: immunoSEQ multiplex PCR; the TCRdb copy retains only in-frame clones and omits some. Among around 180,000 clones listed, around 87% were seen once. Broader study findings: White British ancestry dominated among donors, who included more females, and clonal diversity was possibly underestimated. Baseline serology detected seropositivity in only six or seven AZD1222 recipients.

Worth noting for this clone: Antigen: not known.

Material: peripheral blood, obtained on day 0 of MenACWY control vaccination. The clonotype was recovered from an adult in good health.

The DNA of the CDR3 is TGTGCCAGCAGTTTGATTAGCGGGAGCACAGATACGCAGTATTTT. Amino acid sequence: CASSLISGSTDTQYF. V is TRBV28 and J is TRBJ2-3; 7 nucleotides line up with TRBD2. The CDR3 consists of 15 residues. V lost 3 bases, J lost 0 bases, and 3 bases stayed unmatched. Germline CDR1 and CDR2: MDHEN and SYDVKM.